This TCR beta chain was identified in a study of human T cells and chemical hapten exposure. The overall study: Diphenylcyclopropenone, dosed weekly to the scalp, was given to patients throughout the roughly 25-week study. Reading of the patch tests, which applied 0.01% DPC to the upper back, occurred at 6 days.

Time point indicated: patch test 1, 2 weeks after DPC sensitization. Treatment specified: therapeutic diphenylcyclopropenone sensitization with weekly scalp DPC. TCRdb re-analysed the RACE reads in MiXCR, keeping a single row per CDR3 protein. The profile shows 75,000 to 90,000 distinct CDR3 sequences, over 6% of them singletons. Ten or more counts support this clonotype. Its antigen remains unidentified. Germline CDR1 reads SQVTM; CDR2 reads ANQGSEA. The CDR3 has 14 amino acids. Trimming took 3 bases from V and 6 from J; bases not matched to a gene: 6. Findings of the study overall: Sensitizing to DPC left TCRs with a frequency above 1 in 1000 unaltered. There were significantly more large CDR3 similarity clusters among expanded TCRs than among controls.

The sequencing used whole blood, collected in connection with sensitization to the hapten diphenylcyclopropenone (DPC). The receptor was derived from a woman aged 30 to 39 with alopecia areata. Some clones in this sample may be carry-over from other donors' samples. The rearrangement links TRBV29-1 to TRBJ1-2, with 11 positions matching TRBD1. The CDR3 is CSVEDRGLMDGYTF. In DNA, the CDR3 is TGCAGCGTTGAGGACAGGGGGCTAATGGATGGCTACACCTTC.